This TCR beta chain derives from a study of blood T cells in healthy people across ages. Germline lookup yields CDR1 SGDLS and CDR2 YYNGEE. The CDR3 length is 16 residues. Primed by a sample-barcoded 5' primer and a J-beta primer mix, a second PCR proceeded for about 7 to 12 cycles. TCRdb called the 5' RACE reads again in MiXCR, with one record for every CDR3 protein. The sample lists more than 900,000 distinct CDR3 sequences, around 27% occurring once. The same sample was also studied in work on T cells of mothers and their children. That paper notes: About 2.8 million TCR beta reads per child versus over 9 million per mother.

V gene TRBV9 combines with J gene TRBJ2-5; 8 positions match TRBD2. Matching the DNA end better, TRBJ2-7 makes the J call doubtful. The sequence was obtained from a girl aged 2 to 9 in good health. Sequenced: blood. CDR3 residues: CASSASGGAYNYEQYF. Here the CDR3 DNA reads TGTGCCAGCAGCGCCAGCGGGGGCGCGTATAACTACGAGCAGTACTTC.